Following are 24 T cell receptor beta chains from one sample sequenced in a study of lymphopenia after photon versus proton radiotherapy. The table came from immunoSEQ multiplex PCR; TCRdb's copy has only in-frame clones and leaves some out. The sample carries 55,000 to 70,000 clones, about 86% recorded once. The material was peripheral blood, obtained from a patient treated with photon-based radiotherapy. The receptors were sampled from a man aged 35-49 years with gastric cancer.

The chain combines TRBV10-3 with TRBJ2-5, with 10 bases that match TRBD1. The CDR3 is 11 residues long. Looked up from germline, CDR1 is ENHRY and CDR2 is SYGVKD. The V and J ends lost 10 bases and 5 bases, in that order; junction bases with no gene match: 1. For the CDR3, the DNA is TGTGCCACGGGACAGGGGGAGACCCAGTACTTC. Translated: CATGQGETQYF.

This clone was detected only a few times. The gene calls are TRBV7-2 and TRBJ1-1; TRBD1 might be the D (6 bases). Germline CDR1 is SGHTA and CDR2 is FQGNSA. V was pared by 5 bases and J by 3 bases, with 10 bases between. The CDR3 contains 13 residues. The CDR3 bases are TGTGCCAGCAGCCCTTGGACAGACACTGAAGCTTTCTTT. Protein: CASSPWTDTEAFF.

The CDR3 protein is CASSYAGGQPQHF. CDR3 coding DNA: TGCGCCAGCAGCTACGCAGGGGGCCAGCCCCAGCATTTT. This chain links TRBV5-1 with TRBJ1-5, with 8 bases matching TRBD1. Germline trimming cut 3 bases from V and 7 bases from J; bases unmatched to any gene: 3. The length of the CDR3 is 13 residues. Germline values: CDR1 SGHRS, CDR2 YFSETQ.

The chain carries TRBV30 and TRBJ1-4; TRBD1 is a possible D gene (5 bases). The V and J ends lost 1 base and 5 bases respectively, with 8 bases between them. The CDR3 has 13 residues. CDR1 and CDR2 from the germline V gene are GTSNPN and SVGIG (reference sequence). CDR3 protein: CAWSGDRNEKLFF. As DNA, the CDR3 is TGTGCCTGGAGTGGGGACCGCAATGAAAAACTGTTTTTT.

The chain employs TRBV6-1 and TRBJ2-2; D is possibly TRBD1 (5 bases). In germline, CDR1 is MNHNS, CDR2 SASEGT. The CDR3 consists of 13 residues. V lost 7 bases, J lost 8 bases, and 14 bases lay in between. Written as DNA, the CDR3 is TGTGCCAGCATCACGCAGGGTTTAGGGGAGCTGTTTTTT. Amino acid sequence: CASITQGLGELFF.

The table lists this clone with a count of one. The CDR3 loop is CASSRGLEDNMNSPLHF. DNA for the CDR3: TGTGCCAGTAGTCGGGGCCTCGAAGACAACATGAATTCACCCCTCCACTTT. The chain is built from TRBV19 and TRBJ1-6; D might be TRBD1 (5 bases). This CDR3 contains 17 residues. V lost 5 bases and J lost 7, with 21 bases in between. CDR1 is LNHDA and CDR2 is SQIVND in the germline V gene (reference sequence).

The rearrangement uses TRBV5-6 and TRBJ1-5; D perhaps matches TRBD1 (5 bases). The V and J ends lost 4 bases and 1 base respectively, with 15 bases between them. Germline CDR1 reads SGHDT; CDR2 reads YYEEEE. This CDR3 comprises 16 residues. The CDR3 loop reads CASSQGSGYSNQPQHF. CDR3 coding DNA: TGTGCCAGCAGCCAAGGCTCAGGGTACAGCAATCAGCCCCAGCATTTT.

This clone came up a few times. The chain recombines TRBV5-6 with TRBJ1-2; no clear D gene. Trimming stripped 0 bases from V and 6 bases from J, with 6 bases between. This CDR3 has 12 residues. Germline assignment: CDR1 SGHDT and CDR2 YYEEEE. CDR3 sequence (DNA): TGTGCCAGCAGCTTGGGATTCGATGGCTACACCTTC. Amino acids: CASSLGFDGYTF. Complete variable domain (other parts from reference TRBV5-6 and TRBJ1-2): DAGVTQSPTHLIKTRGQQVTLRCSPKSGHDTVSWYQQALGQGPQFIFQYYEEEERQRGNFPDRFSGHQFPNYSSELNVNALLLGDSALYLCASSLGFDGYTFGSGTRLTVV.

The chain is built from TRBV7-2 and TRBJ2-1; TRBD2 matches 11 bases. The V gene end was trimmed by 6 bases and the J gene end by 9 bases; junction bases not matched to a gene: 22. CDR3 length equals 19 residues. The V gene's germline CDR1 is SGHTA and CDR2 FQGNSA. The CDR3 loop reads CASSPSPLLAGVPRTEQFF. The CDR3 DNA reads as TGTGCCAGCAGTCCCTCCCCCCTACTAGCGGGGGTCCCCCGTACTGAGCAGTTCTTC.

The chain uses TRBV7-8 and TRBJ1-1; D remains unclear. Trimming took off 1 base at V and 3 bases at J, with 0 bases between the two ends. CDR1 SGHVS and CDR2 FQNEAQ come from the germline V gene. The CDR3 runs to 11 residues. The chain's CDR3 is CASSLDTEAFF. DNA for the CDR3: TGTGCCAGCAGCTTAGACACTGAAGCTTTCTTT.

J is TRBJ2-3 and V is TRBV19; tentatively, D is TRBD2 (5 bases). Looked up from germline, CDR1 is LNHDA and CDR2 is SQIVND (reference sequence). V was clipped by 4 bases and J by 5 bases, with 16 bases between them. CDR3 length: 15 amino acids. The CDR3 region is CASSKDPNGIDTQYF. In DNA form, the CDR3 reads TGTGCCAGTAGTAAGGACCCAAACGGGATAGATACGCAGTATTTT.

The chain employs TRBV10-3 and TRBJ2-2; TRBD2 agrees at 10 bases. Per germline, CDR1 ENHRY and CDR2 SYGVKD. The V and J ends lost 4 bases and 0 bases, in that order; junction bases with no gene match: 5. CDR3 length: 17 amino acids. The CDR3 is CAISGVAGGSNTGELFF. As DNA, the CDR3 is TGTGCCATCAGTGGGGTAGCGGGGGGCTCGAACACCGGGGAGCTGTTTTTT.

This clone was recorded a few times. The chain joins TRBV4-3 to TRBJ2-1; 12 bases are a match to TRBD2. The junction had 4 bases not matched to a gene; V was cut back by 4 bases and J by 3 bases. Germline-derived CDR1 and CDR2 are LGHNA and YSLEER. The CDR3 is made up of 16 amino acids. The CDR3 region is CASSPSTSGGYNEQFF. CDR3 sequence (DNA): TGCGCCAGCAGCCCCTCGACTAGCGGGGGCTACAATGAGCAGTTCTTC.

The gene calls are TRBV7-9 and TRBJ2-7; 8 nucleotides match TRBD1. The trim removed 2 bases at V and 6 bases at J, leaving 6 bases unmatched. The CDR3 has 14 amino acids. Germline V gives CDR1 SEHNR, CDR2 FQNEAQ (reference sequence). CDR3 coding DNA: TGTGCCAGCAGCTTACTAGGACAGGGATCCGAGCAGTACTTC. Protein sequence: CASSLLGQGSEQYF.

The CDR3 bases are TGTGCCAGCAGCTTAGGACTAGCGGTAAGCTCCTACAATGAGCAGTTCTTC. Amino acid sequence: CASSLGLAVSSYNEQFF. V gene TRBV7-8 combines with J gene TRBJ2-1; the match to TRBD2 covers 9 bases. Germline CDR1 is SGHVS and CDR2 is FQNEAQ. V was clipped by 1 base and J by 0 bases; unmatched bases: 4. The CDR3 sequence is 17 residues long.

The CDR3 nucleotides are TGTGCCAGCAGTTACTACGGGACAGGGGGCTACGAGCAGTACTTC. Amino acids: CASSYYGTGGYEQYF. J is TRBJ2-7 and V is TRBV6-5; 11 positions agree with TRBD1. Germline loops: CDR1 MNHEY, CDR2 SVGAGI. V lost 1 base, J lost 3 bases, and 2 bases stayed unmatched. This CDR3 contains 15 residues.

The chain recombines TRBV30 with TRBJ1-1, with D tentatively TRBD1 (5 bases). Trimming cost V 5 bases and J 1 base, with 11 bases left between them. Germline V gene lookup returns CDR1 GTSNPN and CDR2 SVGIG (reference sequence). This CDR3 is 13 amino acids long. CDR3 amino acids: CAWEGQENTEAFF. In DNA form, the CDR3 reads TGTGCCTGGGAGGGGCAGGAGAACACTGAAGCTTTCTTT.

The CDR3 DNA follows: TGTGCCAGCAGCCCGGCGGACAGGGGAAGCTATGGCTACACCTTC. Translation: CASSPADRGSYGYTF. The gene calls are TRBV5-4 and TRBJ1-2; 9 bases align to TRBD1. Germline V gene lookup returns CDR1 SGHNT and CDR2 YYREEE (reference sequence). The CDR3 has 15 amino acids. With 4 bases clipped from V and 4 bases from J, the junction kept 8 bases outside the gene matches.

The chain carries TRBV10-1 and TRBJ2-7, with 7 positions matching TRBD2. Germline values: CDR1 WNHNN, CDR2 SYGVQD (reference sequence). J was trimmed by 3 bases and V by 0 bases; bases with no gene match: 8. The CDR3 runs 16 residues. The CDR3 sequence is CASSESGGRGVYEQYF. CDR3 nucleotides: TGCGCCAGCAGTGAGTCGGGAGGGAGAGGGGTCTACGAGCAGTACTTC.

The V gene is TRBV4-1, the J gene TRBJ2-3; 11 bases fit TRBD2. CDR1 and CDR2 (germline): MGHRA, YSYEKL. After removal of 0 bases from V and 1 base from J, the junction contained 6 bases not matched to a gene. The CDR3 is 18 amino acids. For the CDR3, the DNA is TGCGCCAGCAGCCAAGATCCCCCTAGCGGGGGGCGCACAGATACGCAGTATTTT. It yields the protein CASSQDPPSGGRTDTQYF.

The chain links TRBV7-9 to TRBJ2-3; D possibly uses TRBD1 or TRBD2 (5 bases each). CDR3 length: 12 amino acids. Between the trimmed V and J ends, which lost 9 bases and 8 bases, there was a span of 15 bases. The germline V gene encodes CDR1 SEHNR and CDR2 FQNEAQ (reference sequence). In nucleotides, the CDR3 is TGTGCCAGTTCGGGGCAGCCGGTTACGCAGTATTTT. This sequence encodes CASSGQPVTQYF.

V and J are TRBV18 and TRBJ2-3; TRBD2 matches 14 bases. V lost 6 bases to trimming and J lost 0 bases; unmatched junction nucleotides: 5. There are 17 residues in the CDR3. CDR1 is KGHSH, CDR2 LQKENI, per germline. CDR3 in amino acids: CASSSGLAGASTDTQYF. Here the CDR3 DNA reads TGTGCCAGCTCGTCGGGACTAGCGGGAGCTAGCACAGATACGCAGTATTTT. The variable domain in full, with the rest retrieved from reference TRBV18 and TRBJ2-3, is NAGVMQNPRHLVRRRGQEARLRCSPMKGHSHVYWYRQLPEEGLKFMVYLQKENIIDESGMPKERFSAEFPKEGPSILRIQQVVRGDSAAYFCASSSGLAGASTDTQYFGPGTRLTVL.

The chain employs TRBV18 and TRBJ1-1; tentative D call: TRBD1 (5 bases). Germline V gene sequence: CDR1 KGHSH, CDR2 LQKENI. Trimming took 0 bases from V and 2 from J, leaving 10 bases between them. The CDR3 runs 15 residues. In DNA form, the CDR3 reads TGTGCCAGCTCACCACCGGGACGGAGAAACACTGAAGCTTTCTTT. Translation: CASSPPGRRNTEAFF.

The chain couples TRBV7-6 to TRBJ1-5, with 10 bases matching TRBD1. V was clipped by 4 bases and J by 2 bases; unmatched bases: 2. This CDR3 comprises 15 residues. Germline-derived CDR1 and CDR2 are SGHVS and FNYEAQ. The CDR3 protein is CASSSGTGGNQPQHF. For the CDR3, the DNA is TGTGCCAGCAGCTCCGGGACAGGGGGCAATCAGCCCCAGCATTTT.